The rows below give T cell receptor beta chains drawn from one sample of a study of cytomegalovirus exposure and HLA in healthy donors. Some clones are missing from TCRdb's copy, which holds only in-frame ones; the method was immunoSEQ multiplex PCR. The sample has around 200,000 clones, roughly four fifths seen once. The specimen was PBMCs. The receptors were sampled from a man aged 45 to 65 in good health and CMV-seronegative. Each CDR3 is given without its conserved first and last residue. Each record gives: J gene, V gene, CDR3 protein.

j_call: TRBJ2-4; v_call: TRBV27; cdr3_aa: ASSLKVLYQY
j_call: TRBJ2-7; v_call: TRBV19; cdr3_aa: ASSIDPPAGGRHEQY
j_call: TRBJ1-4; v_call: TRBV7-2; cdr3_aa: ASSEGQGGEKLF
j_call: TRBJ1-4; v_call: TRBV10-3; cdr3_aa: AISGGQGDREKLF
j_call: TRBJ2-7; v_call: TRBV6-1; cdr3_aa: ASSRTAGGSYEQY
j_call: TRBJ1-2; v_call: TRBV6-1; cdr3_aa: ASSETGKEGYT
j_call: TRBJ2-3; v_call: TRBV7-3; cdr3_aa: ASSPGPDTQY
j_call: TRBJ1-5; v_call: TRBV18; cdr3_aa: ASSPPSRTNQPQH
j_call: TRBJ1-2; v_call: TRBV7-2; cdr3_aa: ASSLDRASNYGYT
j_call: TRBJ1-1; v_call: TRBV7-8; cdr3_aa: ASSLLQGVGNTEAF
j_call: TRBJ1-4; v_call: TRBV29-1; cdr3_aa: SVETEGAYEKLF
j_call: TRBJ2-5; v_call: TRBV2; cdr3_aa: ASSEGGPYQETQY
j_call: TRBJ1-1; v_call: TRBV4-3; cdr3_aa: ASSLGQGKAF
j_call: TRBJ2-7; v_call: TRBV7-2; cdr3_aa: ASSLAMASGAYEQY
j_call: TRBJ1-6; v_call: TRBV4-3; cdr3_aa: ASSQDSTGYNSPLH
j_call: TRBJ2-1; v_call: TRBV6-5; cdr3_aa: ASKEGREYNEQF
j_call: TRBJ1-1; v_call: TRBV6-6; cdr3_aa: ACAVGGLNTEAF
j_call: TRBJ2-1; v_call: TRBV11-2; cdr3_aa: ASSLEGGAHEQF
j_call: TRBJ2-2; v_call: TRBV2; cdr3_aa: ASRRRLTGELF
j_call: TRBJ1-1; v_call: TRBV5-1; cdr3_aa: ASSLLNTEAF
j_call: TRBJ1-1; v_call: TRBV9; cdr3_aa: ASSVDGGQGFGDTEAF
j_call: TRBJ1-1; v_call: TRBV18; cdr3_aa: ASSPGQSNTEAF